A selection of T cell receptor beta chains follows, all from one sample in a study of blood T cell repertoires in COVID-19. Method: immunoSEQ multiplex PCR; TCRdb's copy keeps in-frame clones and lacks some. The repertoire holds approximately 290,000 clones, with around 82% as singletons. Sequencing was done on a sample of peripheral blood. The source is a person aged 65 to 85 with COVID-19, enrolled during active disease. CDR3s include the opening cysteine and the closing phenylalanine or tryptophan. D genes are given only for firm matches. Size tells how often a clone was seen (once, few, many) or the class of an expanded clone, and some rows leave it out.

d_gene	v_gene	j_gene	abundance	CDR3nt	CDR3aa
.	TRBV7-2	TRBJ1-1	.	TGTGCCAGCAGCCGGGGGGGATCCGTGAACACTGAAGCTTTCTTT	CASSRGGSVNTEAFF
TRBD1	TRBV6-5	TRBJ1-2	once	TGTGCCAGCAGCACACAGGGGATATACTATGGCTACACCTTC	CASSTQGIYYGYTF
.	TRBV21-1	TRBJ1-2	.	TGTGCCAGCAGCAAAGCAGGAGGGGGCGAAGATGGCTACACCTTC	CASSKAGGGEDGYTF
TRBD1	TRBV11-3	TRBJ2-1	.	TGTGCCAGCAGCGATAAGACAGGGGGCTATGAGCAGTTCTTC	CASSDKTGGYEQFF
.	TRBV6-2/TRBV6-3	TRBJ2-3	.	TGTGCCAGCAGTTACCCGAAGGACAGCCTATTTAGCACAGATACGCAGTATTTT	CASSYPKDSLFSTDTQYF
TRBD1	TRBV28	TRBJ1-4	many	TGTGCCAGCAGTCGGGACAGCGGAGGGTATGATGTAAAACTGTTTTTT	CASSRDSGGYDVKLFF
TRBD1	TRBV30	TRBJ1-1	.	TGTGCCTGGAGTAGGCAGGGGGTGACTGAAGCTTTCTTT	CAWSRQGVTEAFF
.	TRBV19	TRBJ2-5	.	TGTGCCAGTAGTGCGAACTTTCAAGAGACCCAGTACTTC	CASSANFQETQYF
.	TRBV6-5	TRBJ2-3	.	TGTGCCAGCAGTTACTTTGGCCAGAGCACAGATACGCAGTATTTT	CASSYFGQSTDTQYF
.	TRBV7-2	TRBJ1-5	.	TGTGCCAGCGCACAGGGAAGCTTCAATCAGCCCCAGCATTTT	CASAQGSFNQPQHF
TRBD2	TRBV6-1	TRBJ2-2	.	TGTGCCAGCAGTGTAGCGGGAGTTACCACCGGGGAGCTGTTTTTT	CASSVAGVTTGELFF
TRBD2	TRBV20-1	TRBJ2-1	once	TGCAGTGCAGAGGCGGGGGATGAGCAGTTCTTC	CSAEAGDEQFF
.	TRBV2	TRBJ1-4	.	TGTGCCAGCAGTGGGGGACTATACGGTGCAACTAATGAAAAACTGTTTTTT	CASSGGLYGATNEKLFF
TRBD2	TRBV3-1/TRBV3-2	TRBJ2-7	once	TGTGCCAGCAGCCCCCATAGGGTAGCGGGAGATCACGAGCAGTACTTC	CASSPHRVAGDHEQYF
TRBD1	TRBV10-2	TRBJ1-5	.	TGCGCCACCCGACAGGGTGAAAGCAATCAGCCCCAGCATTTT	CATRQGESNQPQHF
.	TRBV6-5	TRBJ2-2	once	TGTGCCAGCATCGAGACTAACACCGGGGAGCTGTTTTTT	CASIETNTGELFF
TRBD2	TRBV28	TRBJ2-1	.	TGTGCCAGCAGTTCGGGACTAAGGGCCCCCAGTGAGCAGTTCTTC	CASSSGLRAPSEQFF
TRBD2	TRBV6-4	TRBJ2-1	.	TGTGCCAGTCGGATACGGGAGGGCCCTACAAATGAGCAGTTCTTC	CASRIREGPTNEQFF
.	TRBV18	TRBJ2-1	.	TGTGCCAGCTCACCCCCGCTAGGAGCGATATACAATGAGCAGTTCTTC	CASSPPLGAIYNEQFF
TRBD2	TRBV18	TRBJ2-2	.	TGTGCCAGCTCACCCCTAGCGGGGGACACCGGGGAGCTGTTTTTT	CASSPLAGDTGELFF
.	TRBV7-8	TRBJ2-2	once	TGTGCCAGCAGCTTCAGGGGATGGGCCGGGGAGCTGTTTTTT	CASSFRGWAGELFF
TRBD2	TRBV4-1	TRBJ2-4	.	TGCGCCAGCAGCCAAGTTAGCGGGGGGCGCATTCAGTACTTC	CASSQVSGGRIQYF
TRBD1	TRBV7-2	TRBJ2-1	.	TGTGCCAGCAGCTTCCGGGACAGGGGCTACAATGAGCAGTTCTTC	CASSFRDRGYNEQFF
.	TRBV9	TRBJ2-3	.	TGTGCCAGCAGCCCCCGACAGATCACAGATACGCAGTATTTT	CASSPRQITDTQYF
TRBD1	TRBV18	TRBJ1-1	.	TGTGCCAGCTCACTCCGACAGGGGTCGGGGGATAGCACTGAAGCTTTCTTT	CASSLRQGSGDSTEAFF
.	TRBV27	TRBJ1-4	.	TGTGCCAGCAGTTTTATCACTAATGAAAAACTGTTTTTT	CASSFITNEKLFF
TRBD2	TRBV4-2	TRBJ2-1	.	TGTGCCAGCAGCCGACCCTCAAGCGGGGGGGTCCATGAGCAGTTCTTC	CASSRPSSGGVHEQFF
.	TRBV7-9	TRBJ2-5	.	TGTGCCAGCAGCTTAGCCCGGGGGGCGCGGGAGACCCAGTACTTC	CASSLARGARETQYF
.	TRBV21-1	TRBJ1-4	.	TGTGCCAGCAGCAGCCGGGACAGACTAACTAATGAAAAACTGTTTTTT	CASSSRDRLTNEKLFF
TRBD2	TRBV19	TRBJ2-7	.	TGTGCCAGTAGTGTAGCGGGAGTAGACTACGAGCAGTACTTC	CASSVAGVDYEQYF
TRBD2	TRBV7-2	TRBJ2-2	.	TGTGCCAGCAGCTTAGTTGGCGGGGGGCGGATCACCGGGGAGCTGTTTTTT	CASSLVGGGRITGELFF
.	TRBV29-1	TRBJ2-2	.	TGCAGCGTTGAAAACAGGCGATACACCGGGGAGCTGTTTTTT	CSVENRRYTGELFF
TRBD1	TRBV7-9	TRBJ1-6	.	TGTGCCAGCACGCGGGGACAGGGGGATTCACCCCTCCACTTT	CASTRGQGDSPLHF
TRBD1	TRBV7-9	TRBJ1-2	few	TGTGCCAGCAGCTCTAGGATCGGGACAGGGGACGGCTACACCTTC	CASSSRIGTGDGYTF
.	TRBV21-1	TRBJ1-1	.	TGTGCCAGCAGCAAATTTCCATCAGGGAAGGGCACTGAAGCTTTCTTT	CASSKFPSGKGTEAFF
.	TRBV7-2	TRBJ1-6	.	TGTGCCAGCGCTCAGGGGAATAATTCACCCCTCCACTTT	CASAQGNNSPLHF
.	TRBV28	TRBJ1-5	.	TGTGCCAGCAGTTTATCTACGGATCAGCCCCAGCATTTT	CASSLSTDQPQHF
.	TRBV29-1	TRBJ2-2	.	TGCAGCGCCGGGGGGCCTAGAGGGACCGGGGAGCTGTTTTTT	CSAGGPRGTGELFF
.	TRBV13	TRBJ1-5	.	TGTGCCAGCAGCTTAGGCGTAGCGGAGCAGCCCCAGCATTTT	CASSLGVAEQPQHF
.	TRBV6-5	TRBJ2-3	once	TGTGCCAGCAGCCCACGGGACACGGTCACAGATACGCAGTATTTT	CASSPRDTVTDTQYF
.	TRBV7-8	TRBJ1-4	.	TGTGCCAGCAGCTTAGGCAGGCCCACAACTAATGAAAAACTGTTTTTT	CASSLGRPTTNEKLFF
.	TRBV18	TRBJ1-4	.	TGTGCCAGCTCACCGGTGAGGCTCACGAATGAAAAACTGTTTTTT	CASSPVRLTNEKLFF
TRBD1	TRBV6-5	TRBJ1-1	.	TGTGCCAGCAGCTCCATTACAGACAGGGTAACTGAAGCTTTCTTT	CASSSITDRVTEAFF
TRBD2	TRBV6-2/TRBV6-3	TRBJ2-3	.	TGTGCCAGCAGTTACTCGTTCTTCGCGGGAGCTAGCACAGATACGCAGTATTTT	CASSYSFFAGASTDTQYF
TRBD2	TRBV4-1	TRBJ2-7	.	TGCGCCAGCAGCCAGCCGACTAGCAGATCCTACGAGCAGTACTTC	CASSQPTSRSYEQYF
.	TRBV7-3	TRBJ1-3	.	TGTGCCAGCAGCTTAAGCGGTGGCGGTGGAAACACCATATATTTT	CASSLSGGGGNTIYF
.	TRBV3-1/TRBV3-2	TRBJ2-2	few	TGTGCCAGCAGCCAAGGTTCGGCCGGGGAGCTGTTTTTT	CASSQGSAGELFF
TRBD2	TRBV2	TRBJ2-2	.	TGTGCCAGGTCGACTAGCGGGAGGTCATCCGGGGAGCTGTTTTTT	CARSTSGRSSGELFF
.	TRBV10-3	TRBJ2-1	.	TGTGCCATCAAACAGGACAGCCACAATGAGCAGTTCTTC	CAIKQDSHNEQFF
TRBD2	TRBV3-1/TRBV3-2	TRBJ2-1	.	TGTGCCAGCAGCCAAGTCCGACTAGCGGGAGGTTACTACAATGAGCAGTTCTTC	CASSQVRLAGGYYNEQFF
.	TRBV28	TRBJ1-1	.	TGTGCCAGCAGTGAACTACAGGGTATCTTGAACACTGAAGCTTTCTTT	CASSELQGILNTEAFF
.	TRBV6-2/TRBV6-3	TRBJ2-5	.	TGTGCCAGCAGTTGGGGGCCTGGCGAGACCCAGTACTTC	CASSWGPGETQYF
TRBD1	TRBV27	TRBJ2-7	.	TGTGCCAGCAGCCCTCACAATCCGGGACAGGGGCGTTACGAGCAGTACTTC	CASSPHNPGQGRYEQYF
.	TRBV19	TRBJ2-1	.	TGTGCCAGTAGTATAGGGCAACATGGTTACAATGAGCAGTTCTTC	CASSIGQHGYNEQFF
.	TRBV11-2	TRBJ2-7	few	TGTGCCAGCAGCGACGGACAGAAGCAGTACTTC	CASSDGQKQYF
.	TRBV5-6	TRBJ2-7	.	TGTGCCAGCAGCTTGCCCGGAGAATCCTACGAGCAGTACTTC	CASSLPGESYEQYF
.	TRBV4-1	TRBJ2-7	.	TGCGCCAGAGAGTGGAGGGGCTATTACGAGCAGTACTTC	CAREWRGYYEQYF
.	TRBV10-2	TRBJ2-1	.	TGCGCCAGCATCCTAATAGGGGGGGGCCTCAATGAGCAGTTCTTC	CASILIGGGLNEQFF